These 26 T cell receptor beta chains were sequenced from one sample in a study of CD8+CD57+ T cells in acquired aplastic anemia. The TCR beta profiling, which covered VDJ combination and CDR3 sequence, was carried out using genomic DNA as the template. In TCRdb, the reads were re-called with MiXCR into one record per CDR3 protein. Of under 350,000 distinct CDR3 sequences listed, 45% to 65% are singletons. Previously, flow cytometry had revealed CD8+CD57+ cell expansion in the patients chosen for sequencing. Sequencing was performed on sorted CD4+, CD8+, or CD8+CD57+ T cells (not recorded which) from PBMCs. Receptors originate from a human donor with aplastic anemia.

The chain links TRBV7-2 to TRBJ2-3; D is possibly TRBD2 (5 bases). V lost 8 bases and J lost 0, with 9 bases in between. The V gene's germline CDR1 is SGHTA and CDR2 FQGNSA. This CDR3 has 13 residues. CDR3 bases: TGTGCCAGCGGCGGGCCCAGCACAGATACGCAGTATTTT. It yields the protein CASGGPSTDTQYF.

V is TRBV7-9 and J is TRBJ1-2, with 9 bases fitting TRBD1. CDR1 is SEHNR, CDR2 FQNEAQ, per germline (reference sequence). CDR3 length: 14 amino acids. V was pared by 6 bases and J by 5 bases, with 7 bases of the junction left unmatched. CDR3 region: CASSSKGQGYGYTF. CDR3 DNA: TGTGCCAGCAGTTCAAAAGGACAGGGGTATGGCTACACCTTC.

The chain recombines TRBV10-3 with TRBJ2-5; TRBD2 matches at 7 bases. There are 15 residues in the CDR3. From germline, CDR1 is ENHRY and CDR2 SYGVKD. The V and J ends lost 6 bases and 0 bases, in that order; junction bases with no gene match: 7. CDR3 region: CAISRGGRDQETQYF. In DNA form, the CDR3 reads TGTGCCATCAGCCGGGGAGGGCGGGACCAAGAGACCCAGTACTTC.

This clonotype was detected many times. The chain links TRBV7-8 to TRBJ1-6, with D possibly matching TRBD1 (6 bases). Between the trimmed V and J ends, which lost 0 bases and 7 bases, there was a span of 10 bases. This CDR3 contains 15 residues. CDR1 and CDR2 from the germline V gene are SGHVS and FQNEAQ. The CDR3 reads CASSLAQGTNSPLHF. CDR3 nucleotide sequence: TGTGCCAGCAGCTTAGCGCAGGGGACCAATTCACCCCTCCACTTT.

This clonotype was seen at least ten times. This chain uses TRBV2 with TRBJ2-1; 10 bases are shared with TRBD2. The V gene's germline CDR1 is SNHLY and CDR2 FYNNEI. V lost 2 bases and J lost 9; bases outside the gene matches: 16. This CDR3 spans 18 amino acids. This CDR3 is CASSERASGGGWLSEQFF. CDR3 bases: TGTGCCAGCAGTGAAAGGGCTAGCGGGGGTGGCTGGCTGTCTGAGCAGTTCTTC.

This clonotype was seen ten or more times. This chain uses TRBV5-1 with TRBJ2-7; perhaps TRBD2 as D (5 bases). This CDR3 region has 14 residues. V was cut by 0 bases and J by 5 bases, with 12 bases left in between. CDR1 is SGHRS, CDR2 YFSETQ, per germline. CDR3 sequence reads: CASSLDLAADEQYF. CDR3 DNA: TGCGCCAGCAGCTTGGATCTGGCAGCGGACGAGCAGTACTTC.

This clonotype was observed once. The chain links TRBV11-2 to TRBJ2-3; D gene uncertain. V was cut by 0 bases and J by 2 bases, with 6 bases left in between. The CDR3 spans 14 residues. Germline-derived CDR1 and CDR2 are SGHAT and FQNNGV. The CDR3 loop is CASSLEINTDTQYF. The CDR3 nucleotides are TGTGCCAGCAGCTTAGAGATAAACACAGATACGCAGTATTTT.

In this sample, this clonotype turned up many times. With a much larger clone just one base away, this may be a read error. The chain recombines TRBV10-3 with TRBJ2-5; perhaps TRBD2 as D (6 bases). In germline, CDR1 is ENHRY, CDR2 SYGVKD. The CDR3 is 15 amino acids. For the CDR3, the DNA is TGTGCCGTCAGTGGCAAAGGCGGGATACAAGAGACCCAGTACTTC. It codes for CAVSGKGGIQETQYF.

The chain employs TRBV7-2 and TRBJ2-3, with D perhaps given as TRBD1 or TRBD2 (5 bases each). V lost 6 bases, J lost 1 base, and 11 bases lay in between. This CDR3 has 14 amino acids. Per the germline V gene, CDR1 is SGHTA and CDR2 is FQGNSA. The CDR3 here is CASRTGTGTDTQYF. Here the CDR3 DNA reads TGTGCCAGCAGAACCGGGACGGGCACAGATACGCAGTATTTT. The full variable domain, completed using reference TRBV7-2 and TRBJ2-3, is GAGVSQSPSNKVTEKGKDVELRCDPISGHTALYWYRQSLGQGLEFLIYFQGNSAPDKSGLPSDRFSAERTGGSVSTLTIQRTQQEDSAVYLCASRTGTGTDTQYFGPGTRLTVL.

The CDR3 nucleotides read TGTGCCATCAGCTCGATTAGCGGGCTTTCTAATGAGCAGTTCTTC. The encoded protein is CAISSISGLSNEQFF. The chain carries TRBV10-3 and TRBJ2-1; TRBD2 matches 7 bases. Germline CDR1 is ENHRY and CDR2 is SYGVKD. The ends lost 6 bases at V and 7 bases at J; junction bases unmatched: 12. This CDR3 region has 15 residues.

DNA of the CDR3: TGCGCCAGCAGCTTTCTCTACGAGCAGTACTTC. It translates to CASSFLYEQYF. The chain links TRBV5-1 to TRBJ2-7; D is unclear. V was pared by 2 bases and J by 3 bases, with 3 bases between. Germline loops: CDR1 SGHRS, CDR2 YFSETQ. The CDR3 is made up of 11 amino acids.

The rearrangement links TRBV7-3 to TRBJ2-2; D remains ambiguous. The CDR3 is 15 residues long. Deletions cut 6 bases from V and 0 bases from J, with 11 bases between. CDR1 and CDR2 from the germline V gene are SGHTA and FQGTGA. CDR3 in DNA: TGTGCCAGCAGTCACATTGTTACGAACACCGGGGAGCTGTTTTTT. Translated: CASSHIVTNTGELFF.

This clonotype was seen many times. The chain links TRBV6-5 to TRBJ2-3, with D perhaps matching TRBD1 (6 bases). CDR3 length: 13 residues. Germline V lookup: CDR1 MNHEY, CDR2 SVGAGI. Trimming pared 0 bases from V and 5 bases from J, leaving 6 bases between. The CDR3 sequence: CASSYSRGDTQYF. The CDR3 DNA reads as TGTGCCAGCAGTTACTCCAGGGGAGATACGCAGTATTTT.

In DNA, the CDR3 is TGTGCCAGCGACCTAGGCTACGAGCAGTACTTC. Translated: CASDLGYEQYF. This chain links TRBV25-1 with TRBJ2-7; D not resolved. The germline V gene encodes CDR1 MGHDK and CDR2 SYGVNS. This CDR3 spans 11 amino acids. Trimming took off 8 bases at V and 3 bases at J, with 8 bases between the two ends.

This clonotype was seen more than once but under ten times. This chain uses TRBV10-3 with TRBJ1-5; the D is unclear. V gave up 0 bases and J gave up 7 bases, with 10 bases separating them. The germline CDR1 and CDR2 sequences are ENHRY and SYGVKD. The CDR3 spans 14 residues. CDR3 sequence reads: CAISESNTRQPQHF. CDR3 in DNA: TGTGCCATCAGTGAGTCAAACACTAGACAGCCCCAGCATTTT.

This clonotype was observed at least ten times. The chain recombines TRBV5-6 with TRBJ1-6; unclear D gene. The CDR3 totals 16 residues. The germline V gene encodes CDR1 SGHDT and CDR2 YYEEEE. The V end lost 0 bases, the J end lost 9 bases, and 16 bases lay between the germline ends. CDR3 DNA: TGTGCCAGCAGCTTGGCCTGGGGAGGGTCGGGTTCACCCCTCCACTTT. This sequence encodes CASSLAWGGSGSPLHF.

The J gene is TRBJ2-1, the V gene TRBV7-6, with a weak D call TRBD2 (5 bases). V lost 2 bases, J lost 6 bases, and 17 bases lay in between. The CDR3 has 16 amino acids. CDR1 and CDR2 (germline): SGHVS, FNYEAQ. The CDR3 nucleotides are TGTGCCAGCAGCTTAAAAGTCGGGCGGGCAGGCAATGAGCAGTTCTTC. It codes for CASSLKVGRAGNEQFF.

The chain has TRBV10-3 and TRBJ2-3; D is possibly TRBD1 or TRBD2 (5 bases each). The germline V gene encodes CDR1 ENHRY and CDR2 SYGVKD. V shed 10 bases and J shed 5 bases, with 19 bases lying between them. This CDR3 is 14 amino acids long. The CDR3 spells CATLEGRAGDTQYF. In nucleotides, the CDR3 is TGTGCCACCCTCGAGGGCAGGGCCGGAGATACGCAGTATTTT.

This chain joins TRBV9 and TRBJ1-2; tentative D call: TRBD1 (5 bases). V was cut by 0 bases and J by 8 bases, with 14 bases left in between. There are 14 residues in the CDR3. Germline CDR1 SGDLS, CDR2 YYNGEE. CDR3: CASSVGVQGIGYTF. CDR3 bases: TGTGCCAGCAGCGTAGGGGTCCAGGGTATCGGCTACACCTTC.

This rearrangement joins TRBV5-1 to TRBJ2-1; TRBD2 aligns across 13 bases. Looked up from germline, CDR1 is SGHRS and CDR2 is YFSETQ. The ends lost 4 bases at V and 3 bases at J; junction bases unmatched: 4. The CDR3 length is 16 residues. CDR3 sequence: CASSIGLAGDYNEQFF. CDR3 DNA sequence: TGCGCCAGCAGCATCGGACTAGCGGGGGACTACAATGAGCAGTTCTTC.

Turning to this clonotype: This CDR3 is missing its conserved last phenylalanine or tryptophan, likely due to a read error. The DNA is omitted, as the CDR3 cannot be located on it reliably, and the CDR3 follows TCRdb's listing. The rearrangement links TRBV20-1 to TRBJ2-3; the DNA was not used to check the table's D call, TRBD2. Ends included, the CDR3 has 15 residues. Germline V gives CDR1 DFQATT, CDR2 SNEGSKA (reference sequence). CDR3 region: CSARASGCSHRYAVV.

This clonotype has a single count. CDR3 amino acids: CASRERGRGRTEAFF. The CDR3 DNA follows: TGTGCCAGTAGGGAGAGGGGCAGGGGGCGGACTGAAGCTTTCTTT. V gene TRBV19 combines with J gene TRBJ1-1; 8 bases line up with TRBD1. The CDR3 is 15 residues long. The V gene end was trimmed by 6 bases and the J gene end by 5 bases; junction bases not matched to a gene: 11. Germline V CDR1 and CDR2: LNHDA, SQIVND (reference sequence). Drawing the rest from reference TRBV19 and TRBJ1-1, the complete variable domain is DGGITQSPKYLFRKEGQNVTLSCEQNLNHDAMYWYRQDPGQGLRLIYYSQIVNDFQKGDIAEGYSVSREKKESFPLTVTSAQKNPTAFYLCASRERGRGRTEAFFGQGTRLTVV.

This clonotype was recorded many times. The chain recombines TRBV12-3 or TRBV12-4 with TRBJ1-1; 8 positions agree with TRBD1. The V and J ends lost 7 bases and 11 bases, in that order; junction bases with no gene match: 18. The CDR3 runs 15 residues. CDR3 nucleotide sequence: TGTGCCAGCACCCTGGGGCAGGGGGCCAGGAGCTGGGCTTTCTTT. The encoded protein is CASTLGQGARSWAFF.

The genes are TRBV10-3 and TRBJ2-3, with 10 nucleotides matching TRBD2. The trim removed 5 bases at V and 2 bases at J, leaving 13 bases unmatched. The CDR3 consists of 18 residues. Germline CDR1 ENHRY, CDR2 SYGVKD. The CDR3: CAISPTSASGRTTDTQYF. The CDR3 nucleotides read TGTGCCATCAGTCCTACGAGCGCTAGCGGGAGAACCACAGATACGCAGTATTTT.

There are a few counts of this clonotype. V and J are TRBV19 and TRBJ1-6; a weak D match, TRBD1 (6 bases). The CDR3 length is 12 residues. Per germline, CDR1 LNHDA and CDR2 SQIVND (reference sequence). V lost 5 bases to trimming and J lost 12 bases, with 11 bases between them. The CDR3 DNA is TGTGCCAGTAGTGGCAGGGGTAAACCCCTCCACTTT. This translates into CASSGRGKPLHF.

This sequence joins TRBV6-1 and TRBJ2-5; 8 positions agree with TRBD2. Germline V lookup: CDR1 MNHNS, CDR2 SASEGT. The length of the CDR3 is 14 residues. V shed 7 bases and J 5 bases; nucleotides not matched to a gene: 9. CDR3 nucleotides: TGTGCCAGCATCGGCAATTCGGGGGGGGAGACCCAGTACTTC. It specifies CASIGNSGGETQYF.